This passage covers 22 T cell receptor beta chains from one sample sequenced in a study of T cell responses to AZD1222 COVID-19 vaccine. Sequenced by immunoSEQ multiplex PCR; TCRdb stores in-frame clones only, minus some. The table has 140,000 or so clones, 88% seen once. Specimen: peripheral blood, collected 28 days after the second AZD1222 dose. These receptor sequences come from an adult who received the AZD1222 COVID-19 vaccine.

J is TRBJ1-1 and V is TRBV11-3; D remains unclear. Per the germline V gene, CDR1 is SGHNT and CDR2 is YENEEA. V gave up 5 bases and J gave up 1 base, with 8 bases separating them. CDR3 length: 13 residues. The CDR3 nucleotides are TGTGCCAGCAGCACCGTTGGGAACACTGAAGCTTTCTTT. This encodes CASSTVGNTEAFF.

The V and J genes are TRBV27 and TRBJ1-1, with D perhaps TRBD1 (6 bases). Germline CDR1 is MNHEY and CDR2 is SMNVEV (reference sequence). V gave up 1 base and J gave up 5 bases, with 11 bases separating them. The length of the CDR3 is 14 residues. CDR3 loop: CASSLWIGGTEAFF. In DNA, the CDR3 is TGTGCCAGCAGTTTATGGATAGGGGGAACTGAAGCTTTCTTT.

J is TRBJ2-1 and V is TRBV15, with D perhaps matching TRBD1 (6 bases). CDR3 length: 17 residues. Germline CDR1 is LNHNV and CDR2 is YYDKDF (reference sequence). V was clipped by 0 bases and J by 8 bases, with 20 bases between them. Here the CDR3 reads CATSRDLSAGAEDEQFF. DNA of the CDR3: TGTGCCACCAGCAGAGATCTCTCGGCAGGGGCGGAAGATGAGCAGTTCTTC.

This clone was counted only a few times. The J gene is TRBJ2-7, the V gene TRBV5-1; D remains ambiguous. Trimming took off 0 bases at V and 3 bases at J, with 4 bases between the two ends. This CDR3 is built from 12 residues. CDR1 and CDR2 (germline): SGHRS, YFSETQ. The CDR3 DNA sequence: TGCGCCAGCAGCTTGGGCGACTACGAGCAGTACTTC. Residues: CASSLGDYEQYF. The full variable domain, completed using reference TRBV5-1 and TRBJ2-7, is KAGVTQTPRYLIKTRGQQVTLSCSPISGHRSVSWYQQTPGQGLQFLFEYFSETQRNKGNFPGRFSGRQFSNSRSEMNVSTLELGDSALYLCASSLGDYEQYFGPGTRLTVT.

V gene TRBV7-3 combines with J gene TRBJ2-2; the D is unclear. In germline, CDR1 is SGHTA, CDR2 FQGTGA. The V end lost 1 base, the J end lost 6 bases, and 3 bases lay between the germline ends. The CDR3 extends over 12 amino acids. The CDR3 nucleotides read TGTGCCAGCAGCTTAAGTTCCGGGGAGCTGTTTTTT. Amino acid sequence: CASSLSSGELFF.

The V and J genes are TRBV28 and TRBJ1-2; D may be TRBD1 (6 bases). Trimming stripped 3 bases from V and 7 bases from J, with 9 bases between. The germline gives CDR1 MDHEN, CDR2 SYDVKM. CDR3 size: 12 residues. CDR3 residues: CASSFGGVGYTF. CDR3 sequence (DNA): TGTGCCAGCAGTTTTGGGGGCGTTGGCTACACCTTC.

There are a few counts of this clone. As DNA, the CDR3 is TGTGCCAGCAGCCAAGCGGCCAGGGCCGGCTACACCTTC. Protein product: CASSQAARAGYTF. V is TRBV3-1 (or the pseudogene TRBV3-2) and J is TRBJ1-2; D might be TRBD1 (5 bases). V lost 1 base, J lost 8 bases, and 11 bases lay in between. Per the germline V gene, CDR1 is LGHDT and CDR2 is YNNKEL (reference sequence). The CDR3 sequence is 13 residues long.

This chain joins TRBV11-2 and TRBJ1-4; the D gene is possibly TRBD1 (5 bases). CDR1 is SGHAT, CDR2 FQNNGV, per germline. The CDR3 contains 13 residues. V lost 3 bases to trimming and J lost 8 bases, with 10 bases between them. CDR3 residues: CASSLGVGEKLFF. CDR3 coding DNA: TGTGCCAGCAGCTTGGGGGTAGGGGAAAAACTGTTTTTT.

The chain links TRBV5-1 to TRBJ1-6; D gene unclear. Trimming pared 5 bases from V and 8 bases from J, leaving 14 bases between. Germline V gives CDR1 SGHRS, CDR2 YFSETQ. This CDR3 spans 14 amino acids. CDR3 loop: CASSSGRADSPLHF. The CDR3 DNA follows: TGCGCCAGCAGTTCCGGACGGGCAGATTCACCCCTCCACTTT.

This clone was detected only once. V gene TRBV7-8 combines with J gene TRBJ2-2, with TRBD1 as a possible D gene (6 bases). With 5 bases removed from V and 3 bases from J, the gap between germline ends came to 10 bases. Germline CDR1 is SGHVS and CDR2 is FQNEAQ. This CDR3 spans 14 amino acids. The CDR3 spells CASSLRGDTGELFF. The CDR3 nucleotides read TGTGCCAGCAGCCTCAGGGGCGACACCGGGGAGCTGTTTTTT.

This clone was detected once. The V gene is TRBV27, the J gene TRBJ1-2; TRBD1 matches at 7 bases. V trimming: 9 bases; J trimming: 7 bases; junction bases outside the gene matches: 17. Germline V lookup: CDR1 MNHEY, CDR2 SMNVEV (reference sequence). The CDR3 has 15 amino acids. The CDR3 bases are TGTGCCAGTCAGGGGGGGGCAGGAGCTAGGGGTGGCTACACCTTC. The encoded protein is CASQGGAGARGGYTF.

The V and J genes are TRBV6-6 and TRBJ1-2; 8 bases match TRBD1. This CDR3 has 16 residues. Losses at the gene ends were 7 bases for V and 4 bases for J; bases not matched to a gene: 14. The germline gives CDR1 MNHNY, CDR2 SVGAGI (reference sequence). This CDR3 is CASNDPGQGFSYGYTF. In DNA form, the CDR3 reads TGTGCCAGCAACGACCCCGGACAGGGATTTTCCTATGGCTACACCTTC.

The rearrangement uses TRBV7-3 and TRBJ2-3, with no clear D. Germline CDR1 and CDR2: SGHTA and FQGTGA. V was trimmed by 8 bases and J by 4 bases, leaving 10 bases between them. The CDR3 has 12 amino acids. Here the CDR3 DNA reads TGTGCCAGCGGTAGTAGGGCAGATACGCAGTATTTT. Translating gives CASGSRADTQYF. The full variable domain, completed using reference TRBV7-3 and TRBJ2-3, is GAGVSQTPSNKVTEKGKYVELRCDPISGHTALYWYRQSLGQGPEFLIYFQGTGAADDSGLPNDRFFAVRPEGSVSTLKIQRTERGDSAVYLCASGSRADTQYFGPGTRLTVL.

The chain links TRBV24-1 to TRBJ1-2; a weak D match, TRBD1 (6 bases). Germline assignment: CDR1 KGHDR and CDR2 SFDVKD. Trimming left V 3 bases short and J 7 bases short, with 14 bases between. This CDR3 is 14 amino acids long. The CDR3 loop is CATSDGGTGFGYTF. The CDR3 DNA sequence: TGTGCCACCAGTGATGGGGGCACGGGGTTTGGCTACACCTTC.

The chain carries TRBV3-1 (or the pseudogene TRBV3-2) and TRBJ1-6, with a possible D match to TRBD1 (6 bases). The V gene's germline CDR1 is LGHDT and CDR2 YNNKEL (reference sequence). Trimming removed 4 bases at V and 5 bases at J, with 12 bases between. This CDR3 is 15 amino acids long. CDR3 in DNA: TGTGCCAGCAGCCGGGGGGGGGCAAATAATTCACCCCTCCACTTT. Translating it yields CASSRGGANNSPLHF.

CDR3 loop: CASSERVTRTDTQYF. The CDR3, as DNA: TGCGCCAGCAGTGAGAGAGTCACCCGCACAGATACGCAGTATTTT. V gene TRBV10-2 combines with J gene TRBJ2-3; D uncertain. This CDR3 comprises 15 residues. The germline CDR1 and CDR2 sequences are WSHSY and SAAADI. V dropped 2 bases and J dropped 1 base, with 10 bases sitting between them.

The rearrangement uses TRBV19 and TRBJ1-5; 7 bases are shared with TRBD1. J was trimmed by 4 bases and V by 6 bases; bases with no gene match: 9. This CDR3 is built from 15 residues. Germline V gene data show CDR1 as LNHDA and CDR2 as SQIVND (reference sequence). The CDR3 region is CASRTDRERNQPQHF. The CDR3 region has the DNA TGTGCCAGTAGAACAGACAGGGAGAGGAATCAGCCCCAGCATTTT.

V is TRBV2 and J is TRBJ2-7; D gene uncertain. The germline V gene has CDR1 SNHLY and CDR2 FYNNEI. The CDR3 consists of 13 residues. V was trimmed by 3 bases and J by 7 bases, leaving 13 bases between them. CDR3 nucleotides: TGTGCCAGCAGTGAGCCTTTTGAGTTGGAGCAGTACTTC. Its protein is CASSEPFELEQYF.

This chain uses TRBV11-2 with TRBJ2-2; D call uncertain. Trimming shortened V by 2 bases and J by 1 base, and 8 bases separated the two germline ends. CDR1 SGHAT and CDR2 FQNNGV come from the germline V gene. CDR3 length equals 15 residues. The chain's CDR3 is CASSLRPLNTGELFF. The DNA of the CDR3 is TGTGCCAGCAGCTTAAGGCCACTGAACACCGGGGAGCTGTTTTTT.

The chain couples TRBV5-1 to TRBJ2-1; TRBD2 aligns across 9 bases. Looked up from germline, CDR1 is SGHRS and CDR2 is YFSETQ. CDR3 size: 15 residues. V gave up 7 bases and J gave up 7 bases; unmatched junction bases: 12. CDR3 nucleotides: TGCGCCAGCGGGCGGGAGGGCACTACGGGGAATGAGCAGTTCTTC. Encoded protein: CASGREGTTGNEQFF.

V and J are TRBV18 and TRBJ1-1, with a possible D match to TRBD1 (6 bases). Germline loops: CDR1 KGHSH, CDR2 LQKENI. Between the trimmed V and J ends, which lost 5 bases and 6 bases, there was a span of 13 bases. This CDR3 is 13 amino acids long. Here the CDR3 reads CASSAQGSAEAFF. The DNA for the CDR3 is TGTGCCAGCTCAGCGCAGGGGTCAGCTGAAGCTTTCTTT.

V and J are TRBV6-5 and TRBJ1-4; D may be TRBD1 (5 bases). The germline V and J ends were trimmed by 6 bases and 0 bases, with 11 bases remaining between them. The CDR3 totals 15 residues. Germline V gene data show CDR1 as MNHEY and CDR2 as SVGAGI. The CDR3 here is CASSRMTATNEKLFF. The CDR3 DNA sequence: TGTGCCAGCAGCCGAATGACAGCAACTAATGAAAAACTGTTTTTT.